What follows are 25 T cell receptor beta chains derived from one specimen sequenced in a study of T cells after yellow fever vaccination. TCRdb itself ran the 5' RACE reads through MiXCR, one entry per CDR3 protein. The table has about 150,000 distinct CDR3 sequences, 5.5% to 8% seen once. The input for sequencing was CD4+ T cells sorted from PBMCs, taken on the day of the first yellow fever vaccination. The source of these receptors is a man in his late teens or twenties who received the YFV17D yellow fever vaccine.

This clonotype was recorded at least ten times. This rearrangement joins TRBV6-5 to TRBJ1-2, with 9 bases aligning to TRBD1. Germline lookup yields CDR1 MNHEY and CDR2 SVGAGI. With 0 bases clipped from V and 3 bases from J, the junction kept 2 bases outside the gene matches. The CDR3 has 15 amino acids. The CDR3 loop reads CASSYSTGGDYGYTF. Written as DNA, the CDR3 is TGTGCCAGCAGTTACTCGACAGGGGGAGACTATGGCTACACCTTC.

Only a few counts were recorded for this clonotype. No DNA is shown, since the ends of the CDR3 on it are uncertain; the CDR3 is the one TCRdb lists. This chain links TRBV27 with TRBJ2-3; no check of the table's D call, TRBD1, against the DNA was made. Germline V lookup: CDR1 MNHEY, CDR2 SMNVEV (reference sequence). The length of the CDR3 is 13 amino acids, counting both ends. The CDR3 region is CASSRAGPDTQYF.

The chain combines TRBV4-3 with TRBJ1-1; possibly TRBD1 for D (5 bases). Deletions cut 3 bases from V and 5 bases from J, with 19 bases between. The CDR3 has 16 residues. The germline CDR1 and CDR2 sequences are LGHNA and YSLEER. The chain's CDR3 is CASSQFPQGDQTEAFF. The CDR3 DNA sequence: TGCGCCAGCAGCCAGTTTCCCCAGGGAGATCAAACTGAAGCTTTCTTT.

Only a few counts were recorded for this clonotype. This rearrangement joins TRBV3-1 to TRBJ2-7; D is unclear. CDR1 is LGHDT and CDR2 is YNNKEL in the germline V gene (reference sequence). There are 10 residues in the CDR3. V was shortened by 8 bases and J by 4 bases, with 6 bases between the two germline ends. The CDR3 region is CASGSYEQYV. DNA for the CDR3: TGTGCCAGCGGATCGTACGAGCAGTACGTC.

This clonotype occurred many times. DNA of the CDR3: TGTGCCAGCTCACCACCGGACAGGGCGGTAGGCTACACCTTC. This translates into CASSPPDRAVGYTF. This rearrangement joins TRBV18 to TRBJ1-2; TRBD1 matches at 8 bases. CDR3 length equals 14 residues. The J segment lost 8 bases and the V segment lost 0 bases, leaving 5 bases of the junction unmatched. Germline V lookup: CDR1 KGHSH, CDR2 LQKENI.

This clonotype occurred many times. V usage is TRBV20-1 and J usage is TRBJ1-2; 7 bases fit TRBD1. The V gene's germline CDR1 is DFQATT and CDR2 SNEGSKA (reference sequence). V was clipped by 4 bases and J by 4 bases; unmatched bases: 3. This CDR3 spans 12 amino acids. Here the CDR3 reads CSAIPGGYGYTF. DNA of the CDR3: TGCAGTGCTATACCAGGGGGCTATGGCTACACCTTC.

This clonotype was found many times. The chain combines TRBV5-1 with TRBJ2-1; D uncertain. Germline V lookup: CDR1 SGHRS, CDR2 YFSETQ. Trimming took 7 bases from V and 7 from J, leaving 12 bases between them. The CDR3 runs 12 residues. The CDR3 sequence is CASLSPGNEQFF. DNA of the CDR3: TGCGCCAGCCTTTCACCCGGTAATGAGCAGTTCTTC.

In the case of this clonotype: This sequence may be a read error, since a much larger clone differs from it by one base. The V call is TRBV20-1, the J call TRBJ2-1; TRBD2 matches at 9 bases. The germline gives CDR1 DFQATT, CDR2 SNEGSKA (reference sequence). The CDR3 is 15 residues long. As DNA, the CDR3 is TGCTGTGCGCCAGTAGCGGGGGATCGTGACAATGAGCAGTTCTTC. This encodes CCAPVAGDRDNEQFF.

There are many counts of this clonotype. As DNA, the CDR3 is TGTGCCAGCAGTTCCCGGACAGGGTCGGAGACCCAGTACTTC. This codes for CASSSRTGSETQYF. J is TRBJ2-5 and V is TRBV12-3 or TRBV12-4, with TRBD1 identical over 8 bases. V lost 4 bases, J lost 5 bases, and 6 bases stayed unmatched. The CDR3 has 14 residues.

This clonotype was counted ten times or more. The gene calls are TRBV14 and TRBJ1-4; the match to TRBD1 covers 11 bases. CDR3 size: 14 residues. The V gene end was trimmed by 4 bases and the J gene end by 8 bases; junction bases not matched to a gene: 3. Germline V CDR1 and CDR2: SGHDN, FVKESK. In nucleotides, the CDR3 is TGTGCCAGCAGCCCGGGGACAGGGGGAGAAAAACTGTTTTTT. This codes for CASSPGTGGEKLFF.

This clonotype came up a few times. J is TRBJ2-2 and V is TRBV7-8; 13 nucleotides align to TRBD2. The germline CDR1 and CDR2 sequences are SGHVS and FQNEAQ. The CDR3 contains 20 residues. The junction had 12 bases not matched to a gene; V was cut back by 5 bases and J by 0 bases. Here the CDR3 reads CASSPRRGLAGTTNTGELFF. The CDR3 DNA sequence: TGTGCCAGCAGCCCGAGACGGGGACTAGCGGGGACAACGAACACCGGGGAGCTGTTTTTT.

This clonotype was seen repeatedly, ten times or more. This chain connects TRBV4-2 to TRBJ1-4, with a possible D match to TRBD1 (5 bases). The CDR3 covers 15 residues. Germline CDR1 LGHNA, CDR2 YNFKEQ. The V gene lost 1 base and the J gene lost 3 bases, with 9 bases spanning the gap. Here the CDR3 DNA reads TGTGCCAGCAGCCAAGTCGGGGGATCTAATGAAAAACTGTTTTTT. Its protein product is CASSQVGGSNEKLFF.

As DNA, the CDR3 is TGTGCCAGCAGCCGTAGCGGGGTAGACGGCCGAGCCGAGCAGTACTTC. Translated, it gives CASSRSGVDGRAEQYF. The rearrangement links TRBV7-2 to TRBJ2-7; TRBD2 aligns across 8 bases. The length of the CDR3 is 16 residues. Looked up from germline, CDR1 is SGHTA and CDR2 is FQGNSA. Trimming took 5 bases from V and 6 from J; bases not matched to a gene: 15. The variable domain in full, with the rest retrieved from reference TRBV7-2 and TRBJ2-7, is GAGVSQSPSNKVTEKGKDVELRCDPISGHTALYWYRQSLGQGLEFLIYFQGNSAPDKSGLPSDRFSAERTGGSVSTLTIQRTQQEDSAVYLCASSRSGVDGRAEQYFGPGTRLTVT.

Of note for this clonotype: Since a much larger clone is just one base distant, this may be a read error. This sequence joins TRBV7-6 and TRBJ2-2; 9 bases fit TRBD2. This CDR3 has 16 amino acids. Germline V gene data show CDR1 as SGHVS and CDR2 as FNYEAQ. Losses at the gene ends were 5 bases for V and 0 bases for J; bases not matched to a gene: 4. The DNA for the CDR3 is TGTGCCAGCAGCCCTAGCGGGGATTCGAACACCGGGGAGCTGTTTTTT. Its translation: CASSPSGDSNTGELFF.

This clonotype has just a few counts. CDR3 in amino acids: CASSSSLDSPLHF. The CDR3 nucleotides read TGTGCCAGCAGCTCGAGCTTAGATTCACCCCTCCACTTT. The genes are TRBV7-9 and TRBJ1-6; no clear D gene. Germline CDR1 reads SEHNR; CDR2 reads FQNEAQ (reference sequence). Trimming stripped 4 bases from V and 8 bases from J, with 9 bases between. This CDR3 region has 13 residues.

The chain couples TRBV5-1 to TRBJ2-3; D remains ambiguous. Per germline, CDR1 SGHRS and CDR2 YFSETQ. The CDR3 is 13 amino acids. Trimming shortened V by 7 bases and J by 2 bases, and 11 bases separated the two germline ends. The CDR3 region is CASGPQATDTQYF. CDR3 nucleotides: TGCGCCAGCGGACCGCAGGCCACAGATACGCAGTATTTT.

This clonotype has only a few counts. The chain recombines TRBV6-1 with TRBJ2-7; a weak D match, TRBD2 (6 bases). V was trimmed by 2 bases and J by 2 bases, leaving 10 bases between them. CDR1 and CDR2 from the germline V gene are MNHNS and SASEGT. This CDR3 is built from 14 residues. CDR3 sequence (DNA): TGTGCCAGCAGTGAACTGGAGGGGCCCTACGAGCAGTACTTC. Translating gives CASSELEGPYEQYF.

The V gene is TRBV7-8, the J gene TRBJ2-6; D unresolved. CDR3 size: 15 residues. The germline V gene has CDR1 SGHVS and CDR2 FQNEAQ. Trimming took 6 bases from V and 2 from J, leaving 11 bases between them. CDR3: CASSILATGANVLTF. The CDR3 DNA reads TGTGCCAGCAGTATTCTGGCCACTGGGGCCAACGTCCTGACTTTC.

A few counts support this clonotype. The V call is TRBV28, the J call TRBJ2-4; D is perhaps TRBD1 or TRBD2 (7 bases each). CDR3 size: 14 residues. Trimming left V 2 bases short and J 8 bases short, with 13 bases between. The germline V gene has CDR1 MDHEN and CDR2 SYDVKM. CDR3 loop: CASSLVAGGDIQYF. CDR3 sequence (DNA): TGTGCCAGCAGTTTAGTGGCAGGGGGGGACATTCAGTACTTC.

CDR3 amino acids: CASGWSVDATNEKLFF. The CDR3 coding sequence is TGTGCTAGTGGTTGGTCGGTGGACGCAACTAATGAAAAACTGTTTTTT. V is TRBV12-5 and J is TRBJ1-4; D unclear. CDR3 size: 16 residues. CDR1 is LGHNT and CDR2 is FRNRAP in the germline V gene. Trimming removed 4 bases from V and 0 bases from J, with 12 bases in between.

In its sample, this clonotype was seen a few times. This rearrangement joins TRBV5-1 to TRBJ2-6; 9 nucleotides line up with TRBD1. Germline V gives CDR1 SGHRS, CDR2 YFSETQ. This CDR3 has 17 residues. V was clipped by 0 bases and J by 3 bases; unmatched bases: 4. The CDR3 nucleotides read TGCGCCAGCAGCTTGGGACAGGGGGAAATTGGGGCCAACGTCCTGACTTTC. This codes for CASSLGQGEIGANVLTF.

This clonotype was observed at least ten times. CDR3 loop: CASKPVQGHEQYV. CDR3 in DNA: TGTGCCAGTAAACCGGTCCAAGGACACGAGCAGTACGTC. This rearrangement joins TRBV27 to TRBJ2-7; D is ambiguous. The V end was cut by 9 bases, the J end by 5 bases, with 17 bases between. There are 13 residues in the CDR3. Looked up from germline, CDR1 is MNHEY and CDR2 is SMNVEV (reference sequence).

The gene calls are TRBV6-5 and TRBJ1-1; D perhaps matches TRBD1 (6 bases). This CDR3 region has 16 residues. V was trimmed by 2 bases and J by 2 bases, leaving 15 bases between them. The germline gives CDR1 MNHEY, CDR2 SVGAGI. The CDR3 nucleotides are TGTGCCAGCAGTTACCACCAGGGGTTGGGAAACACTGAAGCTTTCTTT. Translation: CASSYHQGLGNTEAFF.

This clonotype was seen at least ten times. J is TRBJ2-3 and V is TRBV5-1; 7 nucleotides line up with TRBD1. This CDR3 contains 15 residues. Germline values: CDR1 SGHRS, CDR2 YFSETQ. The V and J ends lost 2 bases and 5 bases, in that order; junction bases with no gene match: 8. The CDR3 reads CASSFGQVQGDTQYF. CDR3 in DNA: TGCGCCAGCAGCTTCGGACAGGTCCAGGGAGATACGCAGTATTTT.

In its sample, this clonotype was seen a few times. This chain joins TRBV5-1 and TRBJ2-1; unclear D gene. The CDR3 has 14 residues. The germline gives CDR1 SGHRS, CDR2 YFSETQ. The V end lost 2 bases, the J end lost 1 base, and 7 bases lay between the germline ends. The CDR3 nucleotides are TGCGCCAGCAGCTTTGGCCCTTCCTACAATGAGCAGTTCTTC. It yields the protein CASSFGPSYNEQFF.